Reported below is one T cell receptor beta chain. The antigen is not known. The CDR3 runs to 18 residues. The trim removed 1 base at V and 0 bases at J, leaving 12 bases unmatched. CDR1 and CDR2 (germline): SGHRS, YFSETQ. Beta-chain TCR CDR3 regions were amplified from RNA transcripts. An opening RT-PCR round employed HTBI primers and preceded a second-round multiplex PCR. TCRdb used MiXCR to reprocess the multiplex PCR reads, holding one entry per CDR3 protein. The sample consists of some 360,000 distinct CDR3 sequences, about a sixth of them appearing once. This record belongs to a study of Graves' ophthalmopathy and Graves' hyperthyroidism. Notes on the study in general: Thyroid clonotypes that were expanded above 0.001 frequency mostly also appeared in blood.

Sequencing was carried out using peripheral blood. This chain connects TRBV5-1 to TRBJ2-7; TRBD2 matches at 8 bases. This TCR came from an adult woman with stable Graves' hyperthyroidism. The CDR3 nucleotides read TGCGCCAGCAGCTTGCTGTCCAGCGGGAGCCCGATCTCCTACGAGCAGTACTTC. Amino acid sequence: CASSLLSSGSPISYEQYF.